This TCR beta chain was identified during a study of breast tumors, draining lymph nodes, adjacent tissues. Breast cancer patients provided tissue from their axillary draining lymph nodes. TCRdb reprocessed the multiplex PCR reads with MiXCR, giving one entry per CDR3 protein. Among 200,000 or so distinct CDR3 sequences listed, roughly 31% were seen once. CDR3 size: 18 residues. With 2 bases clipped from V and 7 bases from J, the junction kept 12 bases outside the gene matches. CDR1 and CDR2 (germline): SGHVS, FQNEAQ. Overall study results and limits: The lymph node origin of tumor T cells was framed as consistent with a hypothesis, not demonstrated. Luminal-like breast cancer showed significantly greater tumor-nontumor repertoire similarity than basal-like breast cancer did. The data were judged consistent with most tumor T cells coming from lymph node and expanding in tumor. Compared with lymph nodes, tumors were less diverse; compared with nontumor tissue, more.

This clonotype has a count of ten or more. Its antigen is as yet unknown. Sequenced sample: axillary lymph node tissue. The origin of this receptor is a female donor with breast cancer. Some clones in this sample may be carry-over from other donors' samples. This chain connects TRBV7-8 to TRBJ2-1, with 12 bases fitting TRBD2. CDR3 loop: CASSLPRRLAGAFNEQFF. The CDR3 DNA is TGTGCCAGCAGCTTACCGAGGAGACTAGCGGGAGCCTTTAATGAGCAGTTCTTC.